This T cell receptor (beta chain) was captured by sequencing in a study of blood T cell repertoires in COVID-19 (dated by TCRdb to 2020 to 2021). General notes on the study: The collaborator samples originated in the United States, Italy and Spain and spanned the acute and convalescent phases of COVID-19. Deeply sampled blood TCRbeta repertoires from subjects exposed to, actively infected with, or recovered from COVID-19 were included in the dataset. Where available, HLA class I and class II types were taken from metadata supplied by the sample provider and were not determined by assay-based typing. The prospective study material was composed of cDNA or gDNA derived from T cells, B-cell-depleted T cells, or PBMCs. The repertoires were made available in a free public database intended to serve as a resource for research on the immune response to SARS-CoV-2. Samples came from the ongoing ImmuneRACE study (first 160 participants) plus 1,254 subjects from 6 global collaborators. A de-identified subject ID, COVID-19 status, age in years and sex were almost always included in the sample metadata. Study-wide findings and limitations: The amount of clinical and demographic metadata varied by source and participant and was provided uncurated.

Per the germline V gene (reference sequence), DFQATT is the CDR1 and SNEGSKA is the CDR2. V is cut by 3 bases and J by 2 bases, and the space between the germline ends is 13 bases. CDR3 length: 14 amino acids, cysteine to phenylalanine. Of all the DNA, just the CDR3 is kept, 42 bases in frame from base 1. TCRbeta CDR3 regions were amplified from genomic DNA by means of the immunoSEQ Assay, a bias-controlled multiplex PCR. The paper's processing steps were these. Within the assay, amplification of reference gene primers was used to estimate how many nucleated cells each sample contained. To quantify the absolute abundance of each unique TCRbeta CDR3 rearrangement, sequence reads were collapsed and filtered. For each sample, productive Simpson clonality was calculated as the square root of Simpson's diversity index over productive rearrangements. Imported from immuneACCESS, the table was reduced by TCRdb to in-frame sequences with V and J called. These copies leave out some clones; in studies compared against another copy, an unresolved V gene accounts for under half, and the cause of the remainder is not known. Clonal size and the V and J genes are those of that table, whereas D and trimming came from the DNA. The sample table records about 69,000 clones; 60% to 80% of these occur just once. The top ten hold approximately 15% of the sample.

Whole blood was collected in K2EDTA tubes by collaborating institutions according to the institutions' own protocols. For TCRbeta analysis, collaborator samples were shipped as frozen whole blood, as isolated PBMCs, or as DNA extracted from either sample type. This clone showed up just a few times. Its antigen has not been determined. No quality values exist for individual bases; no much larger clone is one base distant. The specimen sequenced was peripheral blood. The clonotype comes from a man aged 55 to 70 with acute or convalescent COVID-19. The receptor chain draws on TRBV20-1 and TRBJ1-1; the D gene cannot be named for sure. The nucleotide sequence reads TGCAGTGCTAGTGGCGGGATACTTAACACTGAAGCTTTCTTT. This codes for CSASGGILNTEAFF.